What follows is one T cell receptor beta chain and its context. This clone was detected only a few times. Its antigen remains undetermined. No base quality values were provided; no much bigger clone lies one nucleotide off. The data were obtained in a study of blood T cell repertoires in COVID-19 (dated by TCRdb to the early 2020s). Turning to the overall study: Collaborator samples came from the United States, Italy and Spain and covered acute and convalescent phases of COVID-19. The samples were drawn from the first 160 participants of the ongoing ImmuneRACE study and from 950 to 1,500 subjects provided by 6 global collaborators. A freely available public database, intended as a resource for researchers studying the immune response to SARS-CoV-2, is where the repertoires were released. HLA class I and class II types, where available, came from metadata supplied by the sample provider rather than from assay-based typing. The prospective study material was composed of cDNA or gDNA derived from T cells, B-cell-depleted T cells, or PBMCs. Sample metadata almost always included a de-identified subject ID, COVID-19 status, age in years and sex. Deeply sampled blood TCRbeta repertoires from subjects exposed to, actively infected with, or recovered from COVID-19 were included in the dataset. Broad study findings and their caveats: The quantity of clinical and demographic metadata differed by source and by participant and was supplied without curation.

Germline trimming: 4 bases from V, 5 bases from J; junction bases outside gene matches: 7. Via the germline V gene, CDR1 is SGHRS and CDR2 YFSETQ. The CDR3 numbers 15 residues from cysteine through phenylalanine. Only the CDR3 part of the read is kept: 45 bases, read in frame from the first base. Another Seattle source contributed samples from volunteer blood donors who had recovered from COVID-19. Whole blood was collected in K2EDTA tubes by collaborating institutions according to the institutions' own protocols. Collaborator samples were shipped for TCRbeta analysis as frozen whole blood, isolated PBMCs, or DNA extracted from either sample type. TCRbeta CDR3 regions were amplified from genomic DNA by means of the immunoSEQ Assay, a bias-controlled multiplex PCR. Processing in the source paper ran as follows. Nucleated cell counts per sample were estimated from amplification of reference gene primers within the assay. Sequence reads were collapsed and filtered to measure the absolute abundance of every unique TCRbeta CDR3 rearrangement. For each sample, productive Simpson clonality was calculated by taking the square root of Simpson's diversity index across productive rearrangements. Here the immuneACCESS table is served through TCRdb, limited to in-frame sequences with V and J called. Missing clones are a known gap in these copies; in checked studies unresolved V genes cover under half, and the rest lacks a known reason. That table is the source of V, J and clone size, and D and trimming were worked out from the DNA. Counted in this sample were about 170,000 clones; 70% to 90% of them appeared once. About 1.2% of the sample is held by the ten biggest clonotypes.

Source material: peripheral blood. The sequence derives from a man in his 60s who had recovered from COVID-19. This receptor chain uses TRBV5-1 and TRBJ2-5; 11 middle bases align to TRBD1. The base sequence is TGCGCCAGCAGCCGGACAGGGGGCGCGGTGGAGACCCAGTACTTC. This gives the protein CASSRTGGAVETQYF.